The clone carrying this T cell receptor (beta chain) showed up many times. The source of the sample is a study of response to subunit inactivated influenza vaccine. MiXCR, run by TCRdb on the RT-PCR reads, gives a single entry per CDR3 protein. The table has 860,000 or so distinct CDR3 sequences, around 20% seen once. The CDR3 loop spans 16 amino acids. The V end lost 3 bases, the J end lost 4 bases, and 19 bases lay between the germline ends. Germline V lookup: CDR1 LNHNV, CDR2 YYDKDF (reference sequence). This receptor was obtained from a man aged 45-65 years who received an inactivated influenza vaccine. The chain is built from TRBV15 and TRBJ2-7, with D maybe TRBD2 (6 bases). The starting material was PBMCs from blood, obtained approximately 5 days after vaccination. The CDR3 here is CATSRYGGSGAYEQYF. The CDR3 bases are TGTGCCACCAGCAGGTACGGAGGGAGCGGAGCTTACGAGCAGTACTTC.